The rows below give T cell receptor beta chains drawn from one sample of a study of T cell responses to AZD1222 COVID-19 vaccine. Measured with immunoSEQ multiplex PCR; TCRdb has only the in-frame clones, and not every one. The sample consists of some 140,000 clones, about 88% of them appearing once. Here the sequenced sample was peripheral blood, taken on day 0 of AZD1222 vaccination. The receptor source for this set is an adult in good health. CDR3s include the opening cysteine and the closing phenylalanine or tryptophan. D genes are given only for firm matches. For some rows the clone size is stated as once, few or many, or as a class when expanded; others skip it.

j_call | clone_size | v_call | d_call | cdr3_nt | cdr3_aa
TRBJ1-4 | . | TRBV4-2 | . | TGTGCCAGCAGCCCCCAAGGGGGAAATAATGAAAAACTGTTTTTT | CASSPQGGNNEKLFF
TRBJ2-5 | once | TRBV9 | TRBD1 | TGTGCCAGCAGCGTAGGTCTCCGACAGGGTCAAGAGACCCAGTACTTC | CASSVGLRQGQETQYF
TRBJ2-5 | . | TRBV14 | . | TGTGCCAGCAGCCCTGTAGGGCAGGGGACCCAGTACTTC | CASSPVGQGTQYF
TRBJ2-1 | . | TRBV19 | . | TGTGCCAGTAACCCAGACAGGTCGTGGGGTTCCTACAATGAGCAGTTCTTC | CASNPDRSWGSYNEQFF
TRBJ2-5 | . | TRBV2 | . | TGTGCCAGCAGTGAATCAGAGACCCAGTACTTC | CASSESETQYF
TRBJ1-4 | . | TRBV28 | . | TGTGCCAGCAGTTTATATTTAGGGGCCCAACAGGGTTTAAGGGAAAAACTGTTTTTT | CASSLYLGAQQGLREKLFF
TRBJ1-2 | . | TRBV5-1 | . | TGCGCCAGCAAACTACAGGAAGGAGATGGCTACACCTTC | CASKLQEGDGYTF
TRBJ1-2 | . | TRBV20-1 | . | TGCAGTGCTAGGGGCCAGGGGAAATGGGAGTTC | CSARGQGKWEF
TRBJ1-5 | . | TRBV19 | . | TGTGCCAGTAGTATCCCCTCGGGGGGCAGTAGCAATCAGCCCCAGCATTTT | CASSIPSGGSSNQPQHF
TRBJ1-1 | . | TRBV7-2 | . | TGTGCCAGCAGCTTAGCCCAGGGGACTGAAGCTTTCTTT | CASSLAQGTEAFF
TRBJ2-1 | . | TRBV5-1 | . | TGCGCCAGCAGCCAAGGGGGGGTATCAAGTACTGAGCAGTTCTTC | CASSQGGVSSTEQFF
TRBJ2-2 | once | TRBV5-4 | TRBD2 | TGTGCCAGCAGCTTGTCGCCTAGCGGGGTAACCGGGGAGCTGTTTTTT | CASSLSPSGVTGELFF
TRBJ1-1 | few | TRBV19 | TRBD1 | TGTGCCAGTAGTAGTCCCAGGGGGAAGAACACTGAAGCTTTCTTT | CASSSPRGKNTEAFF
TRBJ1-5 | . | TRBV10-3 | . | TGTGCCATCAGTGGGGCGCCAGGTCAGCCCCAGCATTTT | CAISGAPGQPQHF
TRBJ2-7 | few | TRBV11-2 | . | TGTGCCAGCAGCCCGACTGGGACCTACGAGCAGTACTTC | CASSPTGTYEQYF